The 29 T cell receptor beta chains given below trace back to one sample, sequenced in a study of blood T cell repertoires in COVID-19. Assay used: immunoSEQ multiplex PCR; TCRdb lists only in-frame clones, some missing. This sample yields about 140,000 clones, of which around 79% are seen a single time; 2.5% to 3% belongs to the top ten. The source material was PBMCs or T cells enriched from blood (not recorded which). These receptors were obtained from a woman between 50 and 59 years old who had recovered from COVID-19.

The chain's CDR3 is CASSAQRNTEAFF. DNA of the CDR3: TGTGCCAGCAGCGCCCAGCGGAACACTGAAGCTTTCTTT. The chain employs TRBV7-2 and TRBJ1-1; unclear D gene. Germline V gives CDR1 SGHTA, CDR2 FQGNSA. Trimming removed 5 bases at V and 1 base at J, with 8 bases between. This CDR3 contains 13 residues.

This sequence joins TRBV6-5 and TRBJ2-7, with 7 bases aligning to TRBD1. V shed 7 bases, J shed 5 bases, and the junction held 8 bases outside the gene matches. This CDR3 has 13 amino acids. Germline CDR1 reads MNHEY; CDR2 reads SVGAGI. The CDR3 is CASTTTGIHEQYF. The CDR3 DNA is TGTGCCAGCACGACGACAGGGATCCACGAGCAGTACTTC.

The chain carries TRBV9 and TRBJ2-2; a possible D gene is TRBD1 (6 bases). The CDR3 contains 16 residues. Germline values: CDR1 SGDLS, CDR2 YYNGEE. V was pared by 6 bases and J by 0 bases, with 15 bases between. The CDR3 loop is CASTLGYRANTGELFF. DNA for the CDR3: TGTGCCAGCACCTTAGGTTACAGGGCGAACACCGGGGAGCTGTTTTTT.

The chain employs TRBV19 and TRBJ1-2, with a weak D call TRBD1 (5 bases). V was shortened by 9 bases and J by 2 bases, with 19 bases between the two germline ends. The CDR3 runs to 15 residues. The germline CDR1 and CDR2 sequences are LNHDA and SQIVND (reference sequence). The CDR3 region has the DNA TGTGCCAGCACCTATACAGGAATACCCAACTATGGCTACACCTTC. Protein product: CASTYTGIPNYGYTF. The full variable domain, completed using reference TRBV19 and TRBJ1-2, is DGGITQSPKYLFRKEGQNVTLSCEQNLNHDAMYWYRQDPGQGLRLIYYSQIVNDFQKGDIAEGYSVSREKKESFPLTVTSAQKNPTAFYLCASTYTGIPNYGYTFGSGTRLTVV.

V usage is TRBV19 and J usage is TRBJ2-3; 8 bases agree with TRBD2. This CDR3 comprises 15 residues. V was clipped by 5 bases and J by 0 bases; unmatched bases: 4. The germline V gene has CDR1 LNHDA and CDR2 SQIVND (reference sequence). The CDR3 is CASSLSSGSTDTQYF. The DNA for the CDR3 is TGTGCCAGTAGTCTTTCTAGCGGGAGCACAGATACGCAGTATTTT. The complete variable domain, with remaining parts taken from reference TRBV19 and TRBJ2-3, reads DGGITQSPKYLFRKEGQNVTLSCEQNLNHDAMYWYRQDPGQGLRLIYYSQIVNDFQKGDIAEGYSVSREKKESFPLTVTSAQKNPTAFYLCASSLSSGSTDTQYFGPGTRLTVL.

V is TRBV2 and J is TRBJ2-7; weak D call: TRBD1 (5 bases). Per germline, CDR1 SNHLY and CDR2 FYNNEI. The CDR3 is 13 residues long. The V end lost 2 bases, the J end lost 7 bases, and 12 bases lay between the germline ends. In nucleotides, the CDR3 is TGTGCCAGCAGTGAATTGTGGCAGGGTGAGCAGTACTTC. Translation gives CASSELWQGEQYF. The full variable domain, in which reference TRBV2 and TRBJ2-7 provide the parts outside the CDR3, is EPEVTQTPSHQVTQMGQEVILRCVPISNHLYFYWYRQILGQKVEFLVSFYNNEISEKSEIFDDQFSVERPDGSNFTLKIRSTKLEDSAMYFCASSELWQGEQYFGPGTRLTVT.

This sequence joins TRBV10-2 and TRBJ2-1; D perhaps matches TRBD2 (6 bases). Trimming pared 2 bases from V and 10 bases from J, leaving 9 bases between. This CDR3 is 12 amino acids long. CDR1 WSHSY and CDR2 SAAADI come from the germline V gene. DNA of the CDR3: TGCGCCAGCAGTGAGACGGCGGGGGAGCAGTTCTTC. This gives the protein CASSETAGEQFF.

The chain couples TRBV5-1 to TRBJ2-3; the D is unclear. In germline, CDR1 is SGHRS, CDR2 YFSETQ. The germline V and J ends were trimmed by 4 bases and 6 bases, with 6 bases remaining between them. There are 11 residues in the CDR3. The CDR3: CASSLQDTQYF. CDR3 DNA: TGCGCCAGCAGCCTCCAGGATACGCAGTATTTT.

This chain uses TRBV4-2 with TRBJ1-3; 7 positions agree with TRBD1. V lost 2 bases to trimming and J lost 4 bases; unmatched junction nucleotides: 5. In germline, CDR1 is LGHNA, CDR2 YNFKEQ. The CDR3 covers 15 residues. The CDR3 sequence is CASSQTGVGGNTIYF. The DNA for the CDR3 is TGTGCCAGCAGCCAAACAGGGGTTGGAGGAAACACCATATATTTT.

The chain carries TRBV30 and TRBJ2-7; D remains unclear. There are 14 residues in the CDR3. V was pared by 2 bases and J by 1 base, with 12 bases between. CDR1 is GTSNPN and CDR2 is SVGIG in the germline V gene (reference sequence). In DNA form, the CDR3 reads TGTGCCTGGAGTCGCCAGGCAGTATCCTACGAGCAGTACTTC. This sequence encodes CAWSRQAVSYEQYF.

The chain links TRBV18 to TRBJ2-4, with unresolved D. This CDR3 region has 12 residues. The V end was cut by 1 base, the J end by 10 bases, with 8 bases between. Germline V CDR1 and CDR2: KGHSH, LQKENI. The CDR3, as DNA: TGTGCCAGCTCACCACGAGAGGCAATTCAGTACTTC. Protein product: CASSPREAIQYF.

The chain links TRBV5-1 to TRBJ1-6, with 7 bases matching TRBD1. The CDR3 has 14 amino acids. Germline CDR1 reads SGHRS; CDR2 reads YFSETQ. V lost 2 bases to trimming and J lost 5 bases; unmatched junction nucleotides: 1. As DNA, the CDR3 is TGCGCCAGCAGCTTAGGGACAGATAATTCACCCCTCCACTTT. The encoded protein is CASSLGTDNSPLHF.

The chain links TRBV13 to TRBJ1-6; 7 bases are a match to TRBD1. Germline CDR1 and CDR2: PRHDT and FYEKMQ (reference sequence). The CDR3 runs 14 residues. V lost 4 bases, J lost 7 bases, and 4 bases stayed unmatched. Here the CDR3 reads CASSSSRGNSPLHF. The CDR3 DNA reads TGTGCCAGCAGCTCCTCCAGGGGGAATTCACCCCTCCACTTT.

The chain employs TRBV5-1 and TRBJ1-1; 8 nucleotides align to TRBD1. The CDR3 runs to 15 residues. Germline V gives CDR1 SGHRS, CDR2 YFSETQ. V lost 5 bases and J lost 1; bases outside the gene matches: 7. The CDR3 DNA reads as TGCGCCAGCAGACAACAGGGGGTAGGGAACACTGAAGCTTTCTTT. Translation: CASRQQGVGNTEAFF.

This clone was counted a single time. The chain uses TRBV10-2 and TRBJ2-5; 9 bases are a match to TRBD2. V lost 2 bases, J lost 1 base, and 2 bases stayed unmatched. The CDR3 is made up of 15 amino acids. The germline V gene has CDR1 WSHSY and CDR2 SAAADI. The CDR3 DNA reads as TGCGCCAGCAGTGAGGTGCGGGGGGGCCAAGAGACCCAGTACTTC. It codes for CASSEVRGGQETQYF.

The rearrangement joins TRBV30 to TRBJ2-7; D gene unclear. The V end lost 5 bases, the J end lost 3 bases, and 14 bases lay between the germline ends. Looked up from germline, CDR1 is GTSNPN and CDR2 is SVGIG (reference sequence). The CDR3 runs to 13 residues. The CDR3 reads CAWLHDGGYEQYF. In DNA, the CDR3 is TGTGCCTGGCTTCACGACGGCGGCTACGAGCAGTACTTC. Full variable domain (rest looked up from reference TRBV30 and TRBJ2-7): SQTIHQWPATLVQPVGSPLSLECTVEGTSNPNLYWYRQAAGRGLQLLFYSVGIGQISSEVPQNLSASRPQDRQFILSSKKLLLSDSGFYLCAWLHDGGYEQYFGPGTRLTVT.

This clone was found once. The chain recombines TRBV5-1 with TRBJ1-2; 7 bases fit TRBD1. V shed 1 base, J shed 3 bases, and the junction held 6 bases outside the gene matches. Germline V gene lookup returns CDR1 SGHRS and CDR2 YFSETQ. This CDR3 has 15 amino acids. The CDR3 DNA reads as TGCGCCAGCAGCTTGCGGGACAGTGGTGACTATGGCTACACCTTC. Its translation: CASSLRDSGDYGYTF.

The chain recombines TRBV10-2 with TRBJ2-7; 13 bases fit TRBD2. The CDR3 covers 16 residues. The ends lost 2 bases at V and 6 bases at J; junction bases unmatched: 7. Looked up from germline, CDR1 is WSHSY and CDR2 is SAAADI. The CDR3 DNA follows: TGCGCCAGCAGTGAGCTTGGGACTAGCGGGATTGGCGAGCAGTACTTC. Its translation: CASSELGTSGIGEQYF.

The chain combines TRBV18 with TRBJ1-2, with D hard to call. V gave up 3 bases and J gave up 7 bases, with 15 bases separating them. This CDR3 is 14 amino acids long. The germline gives CDR1 KGHSH, CDR2 LQKENI. CDR3: CASSPFGEASGYTF. The CDR3 DNA follows: TGTGCCAGCTCACCGTTTGGAGAGGCGAGTGGCTACACCTTC.

The V and J genes are TRBV4-1 and TRBJ1-4; unclear D gene. The CDR3 covers 15 residues. Trimming took 1 base from V and 7 from J, leaving 13 bases between them. Germline V gene sequence: CDR1 MGHRA, CDR2 YSYEKL. DNA of the CDR3: TGCGCCAGCAGCCAAGGAGCGGGAGAGGTTGAAAAACTGTTTTTT. Protein sequence: CASSQGAGEVEKLFF.

The table lists this clone with many counts. The rearrangement links TRBV5-1 to TRBJ2-7, with TRBD1 as a possible D gene (5 bases). The CDR3 contains 13 residues. V was pared by 4 bases and J by 6 bases, with 14 bases between. From germline, CDR1 is SGHRS and CDR2 YFSETQ. The CDR3 nucleotides read TGCGCCAGCAGCCCACATCAGGGAACCGAGCAGTACTTC. The encoded protein is CASSPHQGTEQYF.

This clone was recorded a few times. The V gene is TRBV19, the J gene TRBJ1-2, with 7 bases lining up with TRBD1. The ends lost 7 bases at V and 4 bases at J; junction bases unmatched: 15. The length of the CDR3 is 16 residues. Germline CDR1 reads LNHDA; CDR2 reads SQIVND (reference sequence). The CDR3 coding sequence is TGTGCCAGTACCGATTCCCCGAGGGACAGCTTCTATGGCTACACCTTC. Translating gives CASTDSPRDSFYGYTF.

V and J are TRBV28 and TRBJ2-1, with 7 bases lining up with TRBD2. V lost 3 bases to trimming and J lost 5 bases; unmatched junction nucleotides: 7. The CDR3 spans 15 residues. CDR1 is MDHEN and CDR2 is SYDVKM in the germline V gene. The CDR3 sequence is CASSLRASGNNEQFF. The CDR3 DNA follows: TGTGCCAGCAGTTTGCGGGCTAGCGGTAACAATGAGCAGTTCTTC. Full variable domain (rest looked up from reference TRBV28 and TRBJ2-1): DVKVTQSSRYLVKRTGEKVFLECVQDMDHENMFWYRQDPGLGLRLIYFSYDVKMKEKGDIPEGYSVSREKKERFSLILESASTNQTSMYLCASSLRASGNNEQFFGPGTRLTVL.

This chain uses TRBV5-4 with TRBJ2-7; TRBD2 matches 9 bases. The CDR3 runs 14 residues. Losses at the gene ends were 3 bases for V and 12 bases for J; bases not matched to a gene: 13. The germline CDR1 and CDR2 sequences are SGHNT and YYREEE (reference sequence). CDR3: CASSSLTSGPARYF. The CDR3 nucleotides are TGTGCCAGCAGCTCACTGACTAGCGGCCCGGCCAGGTACTTC.

The chain uses TRBV6-1 and TRBJ1-1; no reliable D call. The CDR3 sequence is 14 residues long. V was pared by 0 bases and J by 5 bases, with 10 bases between. The germline gives CDR1 MNHNS, CDR2 SASEGT. CDR3 bases: TGTGCCAGCAGTGAAGCGGGTCGGCGGACTGAAGCTTTCTTT. Translation gives CASSEAGRRTEAFF.

There are a few counts of this clone. The chain recombines TRBV9 with TRBJ1-1, with 7 bases aligning to TRBD1. CDR3 length: 12 amino acids. Per the germline V gene, CDR1 is SGDLS and CDR2 is YYNGEE. J gave up 5 bases and V 3 bases, and 1 base lay outside the gene matches. CDR3 coding DNA: TGTGCCAGCAGCGCGACAGGGACTGAAGCTTTCTTT. It specifies CASSATGTEAFF.

The CDR3 DNA is TGCGCCAGCAGCTGGTCCTACGGGAGGATCTCTGGGGAGACCCAGTACTTC. It codes for CASSWSYGRISGETQYF. V gene TRBV5-1 combines with J gene TRBJ2-5; 7 bases are a match to TRBD2. V gave up 3 bases and J gave up 5 bases; unmatched junction bases: 16. The CDR3 is 17 amino acids. Germline CDR1 reads SGHRS; CDR2 reads YFSETQ.

This chain connects TRBV6-5 to TRBJ2-7; D possibly corresponds to TRBD1 (6 bases). Germline CDR1 reads MNHEY; CDR2 reads SVGAGI. With 2 bases removed from V and 1 base from J, the gap between germline ends came to 9 bases. This CDR3 comprises 14 residues. The CDR3 sequence is CASSYKDSSYEQYF. CDR3 nucleotide sequence: TGTGCCAGCAGTTACAAGGACAGTTCCTACGAGCAGTACTTC.

The V and J genes are TRBV14 and TRBJ2-4; 10 bases line up with TRBD2. Germline CDR1 SGHDN, CDR2 FVKESK. This CDR3 has 18 amino acids. V trimming: 0 bases; J trimming: 7 bases; junction bases outside the gene matches: 12. The CDR3 loop reads CASSQDGLAGEKMNIQYF. Here the CDR3 DNA reads TGTGCCAGCAGCCAAGATGGGCTAGCGGGAGAAAAAATGAACATTCAGTACTTC.